A single sample is the source of the 21 T cell receptor beta chains below, sequenced in a study of response to subunit inactivated influenza vaccine. TCRdb independently ran MiXCR on the RT-PCR reads; one entry per CDR3 protein. This sample has approximately 500,000 distinct CDR3 sequences; around 13% occur once, and the top ten carry around 14%. Sequencing used PBMCs from blood, obtained more than 35 days after vaccination. These receptors were collected from a man between 45 and 60 years old who received an inactivated influenza vaccine.

This clonotype was recorded a few times. V gene TRBV20-1 combines with J gene TRBJ2-1, with 7 bases that match TRBD2. This CDR3 is 15 amino acids long. Germline loops: CDR1 DFQATT, CDR2 SNEGSKA (reference sequence). V lost 3 bases and J lost 4; bases outside the gene matches: 9. CDR3 DNA: TGCAGTGCTAGTGAGGCTAGCGGCTGGTACAATGAGCAGTTCTTC. Its translation: CSASEASGWYNEQFF.

The J gene is TRBJ2-5, the V gene TRBV14; D uncertain. Germline V gene lookup returns CDR1 SGHDN and CDR2 FVKESK. V lost 4 bases and J 5 bases, leaving 11 bases between the germline ends. The CDR3 sequence is 13 residues long. The CDR3, as DNA: TGTGCCAGCAGCCGCTGGGGTGGGGAGACCCAGTACTTC. It is translated as CASSRWGGETQYF.

This rearrangement joins TRBV3-1 to TRBJ2-5; TRBD2 agrees at 8 bases. Germline loops: CDR1 LGHDT, CDR2 YNNKEL (reference sequence). J lost 2 bases, V lost 0 bases, and 8 bases had no gene match. This CDR3 region has 17 residues. The CDR3, as DNA: TGTGCCAGCAGCCAAGAAAGCGGGGGCCCACGACAAGAGACCCAGTACTTC. Its protein product is CASSQESGGPRQETQYF.

The chain links TRBV24-1 to TRBJ2-3, with 8 bases lining up with TRBD2. The length of the CDR3 is 16 residues. CDR1 and CDR2 from the germline V gene are KGHDR and SFDVKD. With 2 bases clipped from V and 0 bases from J, the junction kept 3 bases outside the gene matches. CDR3 in DNA: TGTGCCACCAGTGATTCCGGGACTAGGAGCACAGATACGCAGTATTTT. It codes for CATSDSGTRSTDTQYF.

This clonotype appeared once. Its ends do not fully match the called genes, so a read error is possible. The V call is TRBV20-1, the J call TRBJ2-1; D is possibly TRBD2 (5 bases). This CDR3 region has 17 residues. The V gene's germline CDR1 is DFQATT and CDR2 SNEGSKA (reference sequence). CDR3 bases: TGCTGTGCTGACCCGTTGGAGCGGACCCTTTCCTACAATGAGCAGTTCTTC. It specifies CCADPLERTLSYNEQFF.

This clonotype was seen more than once but under ten times. The CDR3 loop is CASSLDTRAVDSPLHF. DNA of the CDR3: TGTGCCAGCAGCTTAGATACCAGGGCAGTTGATTCACCCCTCCACTTT. The chain recombines TRBV7-2 with TRBJ1-6, with TRBD1 as a possible D gene (5 bases). V lost 1 base, J lost 8 bases, and 15 bases lay in between. Germline loops: CDR1 SGHTA, CDR2 FQGNSA. This CDR3 is built from 16 residues.

The V and J genes are TRBV3-1 and TRBJ1-1; TRBD1 might be the D (6 bases). V shed 1 base and J shed 1 base, with 7 bases lying between them. Germline V gene sequence: CDR1 LGHDT, CDR2 YNNKEL (reference sequence). The CDR3 has 14 amino acids. The CDR3 sequence: CASSQVTGNTEAFF. In DNA form, the CDR3 reads TGTGCCAGCAGCCAAGTGACAGGGAACACTGAAGCTTTCTTT.

The chain recombines TRBV18 with TRBJ2-7; D might be TRBD1 (5 bases). CDR3 length equals 14 residues. CDR1 is KGHSH and CDR2 is LQKENI in the germline V gene. The V and J ends lost 5 bases and 5 bases respectively, with 16 bases between them. CDR3 in DNA: TGTGCCAGCTCAAGGACACCTTTGGACCACGAGCAGTACTTC. It codes for CASSRTPLDHEQYF. The full variable domain, its missing parts supplied by reference TRBV18 and TRBJ2-7, is NAGVMQNPRHLVRRRGQEARLRCSPMKGHSHVYWYRQLPEEGLKFMVYLQKENIIDESGMPKERFSAEFPKEGPSILRIQQVVRGDSAAYFCASSRTPLDHEQYFGPGTRLTVT.

The chain employs TRBV7-2 and TRBJ1-6; perhaps TRBD1 as D (5 bases). This CDR3 has 16 residues. Germline CDR1 and CDR2: SGHTA and FQGNSA. V was clipped by 2 bases and J by 14 bases, with 22 bases between them. In DNA form, the CDR3 reads TGTGCCAGCAGCTTAAAAATGGGGGACCCGGGTTTGACCCTCCACTTT. Protein: CASSLKMGDPGLTLHF.

The rearrangement joins TRBV6-1 to TRBJ2-7, with a possible D match to TRBD1 (6 bases). Per germline, CDR1 MNHNS and CDR2 SASEGT. The CDR3 spans 14 residues. Trimming removed 6 bases from V and 2 bases from J, with 14 bases in between. In DNA, the CDR3 is TGTGCCAGCAGCCCACAGGGATTAGCCTACGAGCAGTACTTC. This codes for CASSPQGLAYEQYF.

This clonotype was recorded at least ten times. This chain's CDR3 is CSASYDGELFF. The CDR3 nucleotides are TGCAGCGCTAGTTACGACGGGGAGCTGTTTTTT. The rearrangement links TRBV29-1 to TRBJ2-2; D ambiguous. From germline, CDR1 is SQVTM and CDR2 ANQGSEA. V lost 7 bases and J 7 bases, leaving 10 bases between the germline ends. The CDR3 runs to 11 residues.

The chain is built from TRBV6-1 and TRBJ2-7; D not certain. V lost 3 bases and J lost 5, with 5 bases in between. This CDR3 has 11 amino acids. The germline gives CDR1 MNHNS, CDR2 SASEGT. CDR3 loop: CASSDPDEQYF. The CDR3 coding sequence is TGTGCCAGCAGTGATCCCGACGAGCAGTACTTC.

The J gene is TRBJ1-1, the V gene TRBV11-2, with D unresolved. Germline lookup yields CDR1 SGHAT and CDR2 FQNNGV. V dropped 6 bases and J dropped 1 base, with 12 bases sitting between them. There are 14 residues in the CDR3. DNA of the CDR3: TGTGCCAGCAGGTTTGGATCCCGGAACACTGAAGCTTTCTTT. Translated, it gives CASRFGSRNTEAFF.

The chain links TRBV28 to TRBJ2-7; TRBD1 is a possible D gene (6 bases). V was trimmed by 6 bases and J by 2 bases, leaving 20 bases between them. This CDR3 has 16 residues. Germline V gives CDR1 MDHEN, CDR2 SYDVKM. The CDR3 nucleotides read TGTGCCAGCAGCAGGCTGCTGGACAGCCTTCCCTACGAGCAGTACTTC. Amino acid sequence: CASSRLLDSLPYEQYF.

This clonotype came up many times. The chain recombines TRBV12-3 or TRBV12-4 with TRBJ1-2, with D maybe TRBD1 (5 bases). The CDR3 spans 13 residues. V lost 3 bases to trimming and J lost 4 bases, with 9 bases between them. The DNA of the CDR3 is TGTGCCAGCAGTTTTGGGGCAGGCTATGGCTACACCTTC. Protein sequence: CASSFGAGYGYTF.

This chain links TRBV6-5 with TRBJ2-2, with 10 bases matching TRBD1. The germline gives CDR1 MNHEY, CDR2 SVGAGI. V gave up 2 bases and J gave up 1 base; unmatched junction bases: 4. The length of the CDR3 is 17 residues. CDR3 sequence (DNA): TGTGCCAGCAGTTACCACGGACAGGGGGGGAACACCGGGGAGCTGTTTTTT. The encoded protein is CASSYHGQGGNTGELFF.

J is TRBJ2-1 and V is TRBV18; 9 bases are shared with TRBD2. The CDR3 has 15 residues. The J segment lost 8 bases and the V segment lost 2 bases, leaving 7 bases of the junction unmatched. Germline V gives CDR1 KGHSH, CDR2 LQKENI. The CDR3 is CASSPIAGVKYEQFF. CDR3 coding DNA: TGTGCCAGCTCACCAATAGCGGGAGTAAAGTATGAGCAGTTCTTC.

This clonotype came up a few times. Its ends do not fully match the called genes, so a read error is possible. The chain has TRBV11-1 and TRBJ2-2, with D tentatively TRBD2 (6 bases). Germline V lookup: CDR1 SGHAT, CDR2 FQDESV (reference sequence). CDR3 length equals 18 residues. The DNA of the CDR3 is TGTGCCAGCACCTTACAACCGGCGGGACCCCAGAACACCGGGGAGCTGTTTTTT. This translates into CASTLQPAGPQNTGELFF.

The chain employs TRBV7-2 and TRBJ2-3, with TRBD2 matching over 7 bases. CDR3 size: 16 residues. After removal of 3 bases from V and 2 bases from J, the junction contained 8 bases not matched to a gene. Germline CDR1 reads SGHTA; CDR2 reads FQGNSA. The CDR3, as DNA: TGTGCCAGCAGCTTTATCGGACTAGACTACACAGATACGCAGTATTTT. This encodes CASSFIGLDYTDTQYF.

This clonotype was picked up a small number of times. The rearrangement links TRBV28 to TRBJ2-1; 7 bases fit TRBD2. This CDR3 spans 18 amino acids. Germline V gives CDR1 MDHEN, CDR2 SYDVKM. Losses at the gene ends were 3 bases for V and 0 bases for J; bases not matched to a gene: 11. CDR3 in DNA: TGTGCCAGCAGTTTTTGGGGACTAACCCCGAGCTCCTACAATGAGCAGTTCTTC. Translated, it gives CASSFWGLTPSSYNEQFF.

This clonotype has only a few counts. The J gene is TRBJ1-6, the V gene TRBV5-1, with 8 bases fitting TRBD1. Germline V gives CDR1 SGHRS, CDR2 YFSETQ. V was clipped by 0 bases and J by 9 bases; unmatched bases: 8. The CDR3 has 16 amino acids. The CDR3 DNA is TGCGCCAGCAGCTTGGTCACAGGGGGAATGGGTTCACCCCTCCACTTT. This sequence encodes CASSLVTGGMGSPLHF. The full variable domain, its missing parts supplied by reference TRBV5-1 and TRBJ1-6, is KAGVTQTPRYLIKTRGQQVTLSCSPISGHRSVSWYQQTPGQGLQFLFEYFSETQRNKGNFPGRFSGRQFSNSRSEMNVSTLELGDSALYLCASSLVTGGMGSPLHFGNGTRLTVT.